The 10 T cell receptor beta chains below come from one sample, sequenced in a study of blood T cell repertoires in COVID-19. The table came from immunoSEQ multiplex PCR; TCRdb's copy has only in-frame clones and leaves some out. Among about 340,000 clones listed, approximately 86% were seen once. Sequencing was done on a sample of peripheral blood. These receptors all come from a woman aged 55-69 years with COVID-19, enrolled during active disease.

The genes are TRBV6-5 and TRBJ2-5; 8 nucleotides match TRBD1. The germline CDR1 and CDR2 sequences are MNHEY and SVGAGI. CDR3 length: 14 residues. V gave up 2 bases and J gave up 5 bases; unmatched junction bases: 4. The CDR3: CASSYHTGGETQYF. CDR3 DNA: TGTGCCAGCAGTTACCACACAGGGGGGGAGACCCAGTACTTC.

The rearrangement links TRBV6-5 to TRBJ2-7, with 7 nucleotides matching TRBD1. Germline loops: CDR1 MNHEY, CDR2 SVGAGI. Germline trimming cut 4 bases from V and 5 bases from J; bases unmatched to any gene: 14. The CDR3 runs 16 residues. The CDR3 region is CASSSSTGEILHEQYF. DNA for the CDR3: TGTGCCAGCAGTTCCTCAACAGGGGAAATTCTCCACGAGCAGTACTTC.

V usage is TRBV5-1 and J usage is TRBJ1-2; the match to TRBD1 covers 7 bases. In germline, CDR1 is SGHRS, CDR2 YFSETQ. V was pared by 0 bases and J by 3 bases, with 5 bases of the junction left unmatched. This CDR3 comprises 15 residues. The CDR3 nucleotides read TGCGCCAGCAGCTTGGTAGGAGGGGGCGACTATGGCTACACCTTC. Protein sequence: CASSLVGGGDYGYTF.

The chain has TRBV9 and TRBJ2-3; 10 nucleotides match TRBD2. The germline CDR1 and CDR2 sequences are SGDLS and YYNGEE. The V gene end was trimmed by 3 bases and the J gene end by 4 bases; junction bases not matched to a gene: 8. CDR3 length: 16 amino acids. CDR3 region: CASSDERGGLSDTQYF. The CDR3 region has the DNA TGTGCCAGCAGCGACGAGCGGGGGGGCCTTTCAGATACGCAGTATTTT.

A remark on this clone: Other nucleotide sequences in the sample specify the same CDR3. This chain links TRBV7-2 with TRBJ1-2, with D hard to call. The V gene lost 2 bases and the J gene lost 4 bases, with 5 bases spanning the gap. Looked up from germline, CDR1 is SGHTA and CDR2 is FQGNSA. The CDR3 spans 12 residues. As DNA, the CDR3 is TGTGCCAGCAGCTTAAGCGGCTATGGCTACACCTTC. Its protein is CASSLSGYGYTF.

V is TRBV5-6 and J is TRBJ2-7; 11 nucleotides align to TRBD2. The CDR3 totals 16 residues. Germline values: CDR1 SGHDT, CDR2 YYEEEE. V dropped 0 bases and J dropped 0; count of bases not matched to a gene: 2. The CDR3 here is CASSLGLAGSSYEQYF. The CDR3 DNA reads TGTGCCAGCAGCTTGGGACTAGCGGGGAGCTCCTACGAGCAGTACTTC.

The rearrangement joins TRBV5-1 to TRBJ2-5; perhaps TRBD2 as D (6 bases). The CDR3 loop spans 15 amino acids. Trimming pared 6 bases from V and 2 bases from J, leaving 17 bases between. Germline V CDR1 and CDR2: SGHRS, YFSETQ. The CDR3 protein is CASTSVSGEQETQYF. The CDR3 coding sequence is TGCGCCAGCACCAGCGTCTCGGGGGAGCAAGAGACCCAGTACTTC.

The chain joins TRBV4-3 to TRBJ2-1; TRBD2 agrees at 10 bases. CDR3 length: 19 residues. Germline loops: CDR1 LGHNA, CDR2 YSLEER. V was pared by 1 base and J by 4 bases, with 13 bases of the junction left unmatched. CDR3 in DNA: TGCGCCAGCAGCCAAGCGTCTAGCGGGGGCCGACTAGATTACAATGAGCAGTTCTTC. Protein: CASSQASSGGRLDYNEQFF.

The chain is built from TRBV7-3 and TRBJ2-1, with D possibly matching TRBD2 (6 bases). Deletions cut 5 bases from V and 8 bases from J, with 13 bases between. CDR1 is SGHTA, CDR2 FQGTGA, per germline. The CDR3 has 13 amino acids. CDR3 nucleotide sequence: TGTGCCAGCAGCCCTCCCGGGGGTCATGAGCAGTTCTTC. Translated, it gives CASSPPGGHEQFF.

The rearrangement uses TRBV5-1 and TRBJ2-7; 9 bases match TRBD2. With 1 base clipped from V and 7 bases from J, the junction kept 18 bases outside the gene matches. Germline V gives CDR1 SGHRS, CDR2 YFSETQ. The CDR3 runs to 18 residues. The CDR3 spells CASSLTPRTSVGFIEQYF. CDR3 sequence (DNA): TGCGCCAGCAGCTTGACTCCTCGGACTAGCGTAGGTTTTATAGAGCAGTACTTC.